This T cell receptor beta chain derives from a study of T-cell reconstitution after alpha-beta-depleted transplantation in children. The library targeted TCRbeta and was prepared with unique molecular identifiers. TCRdb reprocessed the PCR reads with MiXCR, giving one entry per CDR3 protein. The sample holds hundreds of thousands of distinct CDR3 sequences, just under 8.5% seen once. Trimming shortened V by 3 bases and J by 5 bases, and 13 bases separated the two germline ends. The CDR3 consists of 14 residues. The source was PBMCs, mostly from graft donor cells, collected 180 days after TCRalphabeta/CD19-depleted stem cell transplant. This clonotype was obtained from a male patient younger than 18 who had a stem cell transplant for acute lymphoblastic leukemia, so the T cells may come from the graft donor. This rearrangement joins TRBV12-3 or TRBV12-4 to TRBJ1-1, with D tentatively TRBD1 (5 bases). CDR3 sequence: CASSFSGFGTEAFF. Here the CDR3 DNA reads TGTGCCAGCAGTTTTTCAGGGTTCGGAACTGAAGCTTTCTTT.